These 30 T cell receptor beta chains originate from one sample sequenced in a study of blood T cell repertoires in COVID-19. The method was immunoSEQ multiplex PCR; TCRdb's version includes in-frame clones alone and lacks a portion of them. The repertoire holds about 260,000 clones, with 84% as singletons. Sequenced input: peripheral blood. These receptors were taken from a human donor in a cohort sampled during active COVID-19.

To note about this clone: Distinct nucleotide sequences in the sample also encode this CDR3. The chain carries TRBV18 and TRBJ2-3; D gene ambiguous. Deletions cut 3 bases from V and 5 bases from J, with 3 bases between. Germline V gene sequence: CDR1 KGHSH, CDR2 LQKENI. The CDR3 is 11 residues long. The DNA for the CDR3 is TGTGCCAGCTCACCTCGAGATACGCAGTATTTT. Its protein product is CASSPRDTQYF. Using reference TRBV18 and TRBJ2-3 for the parts outside the CDR3, the full variable domain is NAGVMQNPRHLVRRRGQEARLRCSPMKGHSHVYWYRQLPEEGLKFMVYLQKENIIDESGMPKERFSAEFPKEGPSILRIQQVVRGDSAAYFCASSPRDTQYFGPGTRLTVL.

The chain joins TRBV5-1 to TRBJ2-7; 10 positions agree with TRBD2. J was trimmed by 3 bases and V by 4 bases; bases with no gene match: 7. CDR3 length: 15 residues. The germline V gene has CDR1 SGHRS and CDR2 YFSETQ. The CDR3 protein is CASSPLAGVDYEQYF. CDR3 in DNA: TGCGCCAGCAGCCCTCTAGCGGGAGTCGACTACGAGCAGTACTTC.

The chain's CDR3 is CASSGSGSGGDTQYF. The CDR3 nucleotides are TGTGCCAGCAGCGGCAGCGGGAGTGGGGGTGATACGCAGTATTTT. The chain combines TRBV9 with TRBJ2-3; TRBD2 matches 8 bases. The germline V gene has CDR1 SGDLS and CDR2 YYNGEE. After removal of 3 bases from V and 6 bases from J, the junction contained 9 bases not matched to a gene. The CDR3 spans 15 residues.

The chain has TRBV12-3 or TRBV12-4 and TRBJ2-1, with TRBD1 as a possible D gene (5 bases). Trimming pared 1 base from V and 6 bases from J, leaving 7 bases between. This CDR3 comprises 13 residues. Written as DNA, the CDR3 is TGTGCCAGCAGTTTAGAGGGGATCAATGAGCAGTTCTTC. Translated, it gives CASSLEGINEQFF.

This clone has more than one count but fewer than ten. V and J are TRBV4-1 and TRBJ1-6, with 9 bases fitting TRBD1. Germline V gene lookup returns CDR1 MGHRA and CDR2 YSYEKL. With V trimmed by 0 bases and J by 9 bases, 6 bases remained unmatched. The length of the CDR3 is 16 residues. This CDR3 reads CASSQDPGQGISPLHF. The CDR3 coding sequence is TGCGCCAGCAGCCAAGATCCGGGACAGGGAATTTCACCCCTCCACTTT.

The chain is built from TRBV19 and TRBJ1-2; 8 positions agree with TRBD1. Trimming cost V 10 bases and J 2 bases; bases outside gene matches: 6. The CDR3 consists of 13 residues. CDR1 and CDR2 (germline): LNHDA, SQIVND (reference sequence). The CDR3 DNA reads as TGTGCCACTACAGGGGGACTAAACTATGGCTACACCTTC. The encoded protein is CATTGGLNYGYTF. The whole variable domain, remainder taken from reference TRBV19 and TRBJ1-2, is DGGITQSPKYLFRKEGQNVTLSCEQNLNHDAMYWYRQDPGQGLRLIYYSQIVNDFQKGDIAEGYSVSREKKESFPLTVTSAQKNPTAFYLCATTGGLNYGYTFGSGTRLTVV.

The chain carries TRBV12-3 or TRBV12-4 and TRBJ2-1, with TRBD2 identical over 8 bases. The CDR3 has 13 residues. V was pared by 6 bases and J by 6 bases, with 4 bases of the junction left unmatched. CDR3 in DNA: TGTGCCAGCAGAAAGCGGGAGTTCAATGAGCAGTTCTTC. Its translation is CASRKREFNEQFF.

This chain joins TRBV9 and TRBJ2-5, with 8 bases matching TRBD1. Germline CDR1 and CDR2: SGDLS and YYNGEE. The CDR3 length is 15 residues. Losses at the gene ends were 5 bases for V and 5 bases for J; bases not matched to a gene: 11. For the CDR3, the DNA is TGTGCCAGCAGTGCACAGGGGGTATCGGAGGAGACCCAGTACTTC. It encodes CASSAQGVSEETQYF.

Details on this clone: This sample includes further DNA sequences coding for the same CDR3. This chain uses TRBV5-4 with TRBJ1-2, with 7 bases that match TRBD1. The CDR3 has 13 amino acids. V shed 0 bases and J 5 bases; nucleotides not matched to a gene: 1. CDR1 is SGHNT and CDR2 is YYREEE in the germline V gene (reference sequence). In DNA, the CDR3 is TGTGCCAGCAGCTTGGACAGGGGATATGGCTACACCTTC. Amino acids: CASSLDRGYGYTF.

This rearrangement joins TRBV19 to TRBJ2-3, with 13 bases lining up with TRBD2. V shed 3 bases, J shed 2 bases, and the junction held 5 bases outside the gene matches. From germline, CDR1 is LNHDA and CDR2 SQIVND (reference sequence). The CDR3 has 17 amino acids. The CDR3 DNA follows: TGTGCCAGTAGTATTCGGGGACTAGCGGGAAACACAGATACGCAGTATTTT. This gives the protein CASSIRGLAGNTDTQYF.

The chain is built from TRBV28 and TRBJ1-5; tentatively, D is TRBD1 (6 bases). Trimming took 6 bases from V and 2 from J, leaving 11 bases between them. The CDR3 sequence is 14 residues long. CDR1 is MDHEN and CDR2 is SYDVKM in the germline V gene. CDR3 protein: CASSHRQGNQPQHF. The CDR3 DNA sequence: TGTGCCAGCAGCCACAGACAGGGCAATCAGCCCCAGCATTTT.

The rearrangement joins TRBV3-1 (or the pseudogene TRBV3-2) to TRBJ2-5; 7 bases agree with TRBD1. From germline, CDR1 is LGHDT and CDR2 YNNKEL (reference sequence). The CDR3 consists of 14 residues. V dropped 4 bases and J dropped 4; count of bases not matched to a gene: 6. In DNA form, the CDR3 reads TGTGCCAGCAGCCGCATACAGGGGCGAGAGACCCAGTACTTC. Amino acids: CASSRIQGRETQYF.

As to this clone: Different DNA sequences within this sample yield the same CDR3. The CDR3, as DNA: TGTGCCAGCTCACTTGACAGGGGACAAGAGACCCAGTACTTC. Residues: CASSLDRGQETQYF. V gene TRBV18 combines with J gene TRBJ2-5; 8 nucleotides match TRBD1. Per the germline V gene, CDR1 is KGHSH and CDR2 is LQKENI. Trimming cost V 4 bases and J 2 bases; bases outside gene matches: 3. CDR3 size: 14 residues.

The sample holds a few counts of this clone. Other nucleotide sequences in the sample specify the same CDR3. V gene TRBV10-3 combines with J gene TRBJ1-1; D unresolved. Per the germline V gene, CDR1 is ENHRY and CDR2 is SYGVKD. V lost 0 bases to trimming and J lost 2 bases, with 10 bases between them. The CDR3 contains 15 residues. As DNA, the CDR3 is TGTGCCATCAGTGAGTCGCAGGATCTCAACACTGAAGCTTTCTTT. Translating gives CAISESQDLNTEAFF.

This chain uses TRBV28 with TRBJ1-1; D remains unclear. The CDR3 covers 14 residues. Trimming left V 3 bases short and J 5 bases short, with 13 bases between. Germline V gene sequence: CDR1 MDHEN, CDR2 SYDVKM. CDR3 DNA sequence: TGTGCCAGCAGTTTCGGCGGCTTGGTGACTGAAGCTTTCTTT. As protein: CASSFGGLVTEAFF.

This clone has only one observation. The V call is TRBV18, the J call TRBJ2-1; 11 bases are a match to TRBD2. Trimming removed 2 bases from V and 9 bases from J; junction bases left unmatched: 6. The germline V gene encodes CDR1 KGHSH and CDR2 LQKENI. The CDR3 covers 15 residues. The CDR3 reads CASSPTLAGGGEQFF. The CDR3 region has the DNA TGTGCCAGCTCACCAACCCTAGCGGGAGGCGGTGAGCAGTTCTTC. Complete variable domain (other parts from reference TRBV18 and TRBJ2-1): NAGVMQNPRHLVRRRGQEARLRCSPMKGHSHVYWYRQLPEEGLKFMVYLQKENIIDESGMPKERFSAEFPKEGPSILRIQQVVRGDSAAYFCASSPTLAGGGEQFFGPGTRLTVL.

The J gene is TRBJ2-1, the V gene TRBV6-2 or TRBV6-3; unclear D gene. Germline V gives CDR1 MNHEY, CDR2 SVGEGT. The CDR3 is 16 amino acids. Trimming left V 0 bases short and J 4 bases short, with 13 bases between. CDR3 protein: CASSYSRIALYNEQFF. The CDR3 DNA sequence: TGTGCCAGCAGTTACTCGAGAATCGCGTTGTACAATGAGCAGTTCTTC.

The gene calls are TRBV19 and TRBJ1-1; TRBD1 is a possible D gene (6 bases). Germline V gene data show CDR1 as LNHDA and CDR2 as SQIVND (reference sequence). V dropped 10 bases and J dropped 3 bases, with 15 bases sitting between them. This CDR3 has 13 residues. The CDR3 spells CATTGRKDTEAFF. CDR3 sequence (DNA): TGTGCCACCACAGGGAGAAAGGACACTGAAGCTTTCTTT.

This clone appeared a few times. The rearrangement uses TRBV28 and TRBJ1-6; no clear D gene. Trimming took off 10 bases at V and 7 bases at J, with 20 bases between the two ends. Germline CDR1 MDHEN, CDR2 SYDVKM. The CDR3 loop spans 15 amino acids. The DNA of the CDR3 is TGTGCCACCGGTATACATCGGGTGACGAATTCACCCCTCCACTTT. Its translation is CATGIHRVTNSPLHF.

The rearrangement uses TRBV13 and TRBJ2-7; the match to TRBD1 covers 11 bases. CDR1 and CDR2 from the germline V gene are PRHDT and FYEKMQ (reference sequence). CDR3 length: 15 amino acids. Trimming took 4 bases from V and 2 from J; bases not matched to a gene: 4. CDR3 in amino acids: CASSSGQGATYEQYF. In DNA form, the CDR3 reads TGTGCCAGCAGCTCCGGACAGGGGGCTACCTACGAGCAGTACTTC.

The chain uses TRBV5-1 and TRBJ2-1; maybe TRBD1 (5 bases). CDR1 and CDR2 (germline): SGHRS, YFSETQ. The CDR3 covers 14 residues. The V gene lost 1 base and the J gene lost 8 bases, with 13 bases spanning the gap. In DNA, the CDR3 is TGCGCCAGCAGCTTGACGGCAGGGTTGGATGAGCAGTTCTTC. This encodes CASSLTAGLDEQFF.

The V gene is TRBV11-2, the J gene TRBJ2-2, with D possibly TRBD2 on 6 matching bases. Germline CDR1 is SGHAT and CDR2 is FQNNGV. Trimming removed 1 base from V and 7 bases from J, with 13 bases in between. The CDR3 spans 15 residues. CDR3 region: CASSLGRGVNGELFF. CDR3 DNA: TGTGCCAGCAGCTTAGGGCGGGGAGTTAACGGGGAGCTGTTTTTT.

This chain uses TRBV9 with TRBJ2-1; D gene ambiguous. This CDR3 comprises 11 residues. V was trimmed by 7 bases and J by 5 bases, leaving 7 bases between them. Germline CDR1 reads SGDLS; CDR2 reads YYNGEE. DNA of the CDR3: TGTGCCAGCCAAAGAGACAATGAGCAGTTCTTC. Protein product: CASQRDNEQFF. Full variable domain (remainder filled in from reference TRBV9 and TRBJ2-1): DSGVTQTPKHLITATGQRVTLRCSPRSGDLSVYWYQQSLDQGLQFLIQYYNGEERAKGNILERFSAQQFPDLHSELNLSSLELGDSALYFCASQRDNEQFFGPGTRLTVL.

On this clone: One junction end does not reproduce the germline sequence, and a read error may be involved. The J gene is TRBJ2-4, the V gene TRBV4-1, with D perhaps matching TRBD1 (5 bases). Germline V gene data show CDR1 as MGHRA and CDR2 as YSYEKL. The CDR3 is made up of 13 amino acids. CDR3: CASSQDHPGKVCF. CDR3 nucleotides: TGCGCCAGCAGCCAAGATCACCCAGGGAAAGTGTGCTTC.

The CDR3 here is CASRPPVYGYTF. DNA of the CDR3: TGTGCCAGCAGGCCCCCAGTCTATGGCTACACCTTC. The J gene is TRBJ1-2, the V gene TRBV2, with D unresolved. Trimming left V 6 bases short and J 4 bases short, with 9 bases between. This CDR3 contains 12 residues. The germline gives CDR1 SNHLY, CDR2 FYNNEI. Drawing the rest from reference TRBV2 and TRBJ1-2, the complete variable domain is EPEVTQTPSHQVTQMGQEVILRCVPISNHLYFYWYRQILGQKVEFLVSFYNNEISEKSEIFDDQFSVERPDGSNFTLKIRSTKLEDSAMYFCASRPPVYGYTFGSGTRLTVV.

This sequence joins TRBV2 and TRBJ2-1, with 8 bases aligning to TRBD1. Germline V gene sequence: CDR1 SNHLY, CDR2 FYNNEI. The CDR3 has 13 residues. Losses at the gene ends were 4 bases for V and 8 bases for J; bases not matched to a gene: 4. The DNA for the CDR3 is TGTGCCAGCAGTGTGGACAGGGTGCATGAGCAGTTCTTC. Protein product: CASSVDRVHEQFF.

The J gene is TRBJ2-5, the V gene TRBV5-5; TRBD1 agrees at 7 bases. Germline CDR1 and CDR2: SGHKS and YYEKEE (reference sequence). J was trimmed by 3 bases and V by 4 bases; bases with no gene match: 3. This CDR3 is 13 amino acids long. The CDR3 protein is CASSIQGKETQYF. CDR3 nucleotide sequence: TGTGCCAGCAGCATACAGGGGAAAGAGACCCAGTACTTC.

The chain has TRBV6-2 or TRBV6-3 and TRBJ2-1; 7 bases agree with TRBD2. J gave up 3 bases and V 2 bases, and 1 base lay outside the gene matches. This CDR3 contains 14 residues. Germline V CDR1 and CDR2: MNHEY, SVGEGT. The CDR3 loop reads CASSYQRGYNEQFF. In DNA, the CDR3 is TGTGCCAGCAGTTACCAGCGGGGCTACAATGAGCAGTTCTTC.

The chain employs TRBV19 and TRBJ2-1, with 14 bases fitting TRBD2. The CDR3 spans 15 residues. Germline values: CDR1 LNHDA, CDR2 SQIVND (reference sequence). V lost 7 bases to trimming and J lost 6 bases; unmatched junction nucleotides: 5. CDR3 bases: TGTGCCAGTATGACTAGCGGGGGGGCGGGCAATGAGCAGTTCTTC. The encoded protein is CASMTSGGAGNEQFF.

The V and J genes are TRBV4-2 and TRBJ2-7; 8 bases are a match to TRBD1. This CDR3 has 15 residues. Losses at the gene ends were 1 base for V and 3 bases for J; bases not matched to a gene: 5. Germline lookup yields CDR1 LGHNA and CDR2 YNFKEQ. Written as DNA, the CDR3 is TGTGCCAGCAGCCAAGGGGGACAGGTTGTCTACGAGCAGTACTTC. Encoded protein: CASSQGGQVVYEQYF.